The 23 T cell receptor beta chains presented below share a single source sample, sequenced in a study of blood T cell repertoires in COVID-19. Only in-frame clones appear in the TCRdb table, and some are missing; sequencing was by immunoSEQ multiplex PCR. This sample has approximately 240,000 clones, with approximately 86% found just once. Specimen: PBMCs or T cells enriched from blood (not recorded which). The receptors were sampled from a woman in her 30s with acute COVID-19.

This chain uses TRBV6-5 with TRBJ1-2, with D unclear. The CDR3 sequence is 16 residues long. The germline V gene encodes CDR1 MNHEY and CDR2 SVGAGI. The V end lost 0 bases, the J end lost 5 bases, and 16 bases lay between the germline ends. This CDR3 is CASSYSNFRRSYGYTF. CDR3 coding DNA: TGTGCCAGCAGTTACTCGAATTTCAGGCGTTCTTATGGCTACACCTTC.

This clone was observed a single time. This chain uses TRBV30 with TRBJ2-2, with TRBD1 matching over 8 bases. The germline V gene has CDR1 GTSNPN and CDR2 SVGIG (reference sequence). The CDR3 runs 14 residues. Losses at the gene ends were 4 bases for V and 6 bases for J; bases not matched to a gene: 7. CDR3 region: CAWMGQVSAGELFF. Here the CDR3 DNA reads TGTGCCTGGATGGGACAGGTGTCGGCCGGGGAGCTGTTTTTT.

The table lists this clone with a few counts. The chain carries TRBV29-1 and TRBJ2-6; 7 nucleotides match TRBD1. Germline CDR1 is SQVTM and CDR2 is ANQGSEA. Losses at the gene ends were 6 bases for V and 4 bases for J; bases not matched to a gene: 0. This CDR3 is 12 amino acids long. The CDR3 protein is CSVDRGANVLTF. The CDR3 DNA follows: TGCAGCGTGGACAGGGGGGCCAACGTCCTGACTTTC.

The chain links TRBV15 to TRBJ2-7; possible D gene TRBD1, 5 bases. Germline CDR1 reads LNHNV; CDR2 reads YYDKDF (reference sequence). This CDR3 has 14 residues. V was clipped by 2 bases and J by 0 bases, with 8 bases between them. The chain's CDR3 is CATSRTGNSYEQYF. CDR3 in DNA: TGTGCCACCAGCAGAACAGGTAACTCCTACGAGCAGTACTTC.

The chain links TRBV6-5 to TRBJ1-2; no clear D. CDR3 length equals 14 residues. V lost 4 bases, J lost 4 bases, and 13 bases lay in between. CDR1 and CDR2 (germline): MNHEY, SVGAGI. The CDR3: CASSSGVMGYGYTF. As DNA, the CDR3 is TGTGCCAGCAGTTCCGGGGTAATGGGCTATGGCTACACCTTC.

This chain connects TRBV7-3 to TRBJ1-6; a possible D gene is TRBD1 (5 bases). The CDR3 contains 13 residues. Germline V gives CDR1 SGHTA, CDR2 FQGTGA. The V gene lost 1 base and the J gene lost 15 bases, with 13 bases spanning the gap. CDR3: CASSLKGGQGLHF. The CDR3 nucleotides read TGTGCCAGCAGCTTAAAGGGTGGGCAGGGCCTCCACTTT.

In its sample, this clone was seen once. The gene calls are TRBV28 and TRBJ2-6; TRBD1 agrees at 9 bases. The CDR3 spans 15 residues. Germline loops: CDR1 MDHEN, CDR2 SYDVKM. After removal of 5 bases from V and 2 bases from J, the junction contained 1 base not matched to a gene. CDR3 residues: CASSRQGAGANVLTF. The CDR3 DNA reads as TGTGCCAGCAGTCGACAGGGGGCTGGGGCCAACGTCCTGACTTTC. The whole variable domain, remainder taken from reference TRBV28 and TRBJ2-6, is DVKVTQSSRYLVKRTGEKVFLECVQDMDHENMFWYRQDPGLGLRLIYFSYDVKMKEKGDIPEGYSVSREKKERFSLILESASTNQTSMYLCASSRQGAGANVLTFGAGSRLTVL.

J is TRBJ2-2 and V is TRBV19; TRBD1 aligns across 11 bases. The CDR3 extends over 15 amino acids. CDR1 and CDR2 (germline): LNHDA, SQIVND (reference sequence). Trimming removed 9 bases from V and 0 bases from J; junction bases left unmatched: 3. CDR3 amino acids: CASRDRGANTGELFF. DNA of the CDR3: TGTGCCAGCAGGGACAGGGGGGCGAACACCGGGGAGCTGTTTTTT. Together with reference TRBV19 and TRBJ2-2, the CDR3 gives the full variable domain: DGGITQSPKYLFRKEGQNVTLSCEQNLNHDAMYWYRQDPGQGLRLIYYSQIVNDFQKGDIAEGYSVSREKKESFPLTVTSAQKNPTAFYLCASRDRGANTGELFFGEGSRLTVL.

V usage is TRBV6-6 and J usage is TRBJ2-1, with 7 bases identical to TRBD1. CDR3 size: 16 residues. Germline-derived CDR1 and CDR2 are MNHNY and SVGAGI (reference sequence). J was trimmed by 4 bases and V by 5 bases; bases with no gene match: 11. The DNA of the CDR3 is TGTGCCAGCAGTCCCCCGACAGGGTTAAGATACAATGAGCAGTTCTTC. Amino acid sequence: CASSPPTGLRYNEQFF.

The CDR3 loop reads CASSTQGTPTYEQYF. The CDR3 region has the DNA TGTGCCAGTAGTACACAGGGGACGCCAACCTACGAGCAGTACTTC. This rearrangement joins TRBV19 to TRBJ2-7, with TRBD1 identical over 7 bases. J gave up 2 bases and V 4 bases, and 8 bases lay outside the gene matches. Germline loops: CDR1 LNHDA, CDR2 SQIVND (reference sequence). The CDR3 has 15 amino acids.

The chain is built from TRBV28 and TRBJ2-7; 8 nucleotides align to TRBD1. CDR3 size: 11 residues. V shed 8 bases, J shed 5 bases, and the junction held 2 bases outside the gene matches. CDR1 is MDHEN, CDR2 SYDVKM, per germline. The CDR3, as DNA: TGTGCCAGCGGACAGGGTCACGAGCAGTACTTC. The encoded protein is CASGQGHEQYF.

J is TRBJ2-2 and V is TRBV25-1; TRBD1 is a possible D gene (6 bases). CDR3 length equals 16 residues. Germline V gives CDR1 MGHDK, CDR2 SYGVNS. The V end was cut by 5 bases, the J end by 1 base, with 14 bases between. The CDR3 coding sequence is TGTGCCAGCAGTCTAAGACAGGTGGTGAACACCGGGGAGCTGTTTTTT. Its protein product is CASSLRQVVNTGELFF.

The chain uses TRBV5-4 and TRBJ1-6; maybe TRBD1 (6 bases). Deletions cut 2 bases from V and 9 bases from J, with 12 bases between. CDR3 length: 14 residues. The germline gives CDR1 SGHNT, CDR2 YYREEE (reference sequence). The chain's CDR3 is CASSFRGAGSPLHF. In DNA form, the CDR3 reads TGTGCCAGCAGCTTTCGGGGGGCAGGTTCACCCCTCCACTTT.

This clone was seen many times. Distinct nucleotide sequences in the sample also encode this CDR3. The CDR3 reads CASSLAQGGNQPQHF. The CDR3 coding sequence is TGTGCCAGCAGTTTAGCACAGGGTGGGAATCAGCCCCAGCATTTT. The chain is built from TRBV28 and TRBJ1-5; the D gene is possibly TRBD1 (6 bases). Trimming removed 2 bases from V and 4 bases from J, with 12 bases in between. Germline CDR1 MDHEN, CDR2 SYDVKM. This CDR3 comprises 15 residues. Combining the CDR3 with reference TRBV28 and TRBJ1-5 gives the whole variable domain DVKVTQSSRYLVKRTGEKVFLECVQDMDHENMFWYRQDPGLGLRLIYFSYDVKMKEKGDIPEGYSVSREKKERFSLILESASTNQTSMYLCASSLAQGGNQPQHFGDGTRLSIL.

The V gene is TRBV3-1 (or the pseudogene TRBV3-2), the J gene TRBJ2-5; 10 bases are a match to TRBD1. In germline, CDR1 is LGHDT, CDR2 YNNKEL (reference sequence). CDR3 length: 20 residues. V was clipped by 0 bases and J by 0 bases; unmatched bases: 13. CDR3 sequence: CASSQDGTGVDEGHQETQYF. In DNA, the CDR3 is TGTGCCAGCAGCCAAGATGGGACAGGGGTCGATGAGGGCCACCAAGAGACCCAGTACTTC.

V is TRBV24-1 and J is TRBJ2-5; 9 positions match TRBD1. Germline assignment: CDR1 KGHDR and CDR2 SFDVKD. Trimming removed 4 bases from V and 5 bases from J; junction bases left unmatched: 10. The CDR3 extends over 16 amino acids. The CDR3 is CATSEAGTGSLETQYF. The CDR3 bases are TGTGCCACCAGTGAGGCCGGGACAGGGAGTTTGGAGACCCAGTACTTC.

The sample holds one count of this clone. CDR3 nucleotides: TGTGCCAGTAGTACCTACCCCACATCGGGACAGGTAAACAATGAGCAGTTCTTC. As protein: CASSTYPTSGQVNNEQFF. The chain uses TRBV19 and TRBJ2-1; the match to TRBD1 covers 8 bases. CDR1 and CDR2 (germline): LNHDA, SQIVND (reference sequence). The junction had 16 bases not matched to a gene; V was cut back by 4 bases and J by 5 bases. The CDR3 covers 18 residues.

This chain joins TRBV5-5 and TRBJ2-5, with 14 bases matching TRBD2. The V gene end was trimmed by 2 bases and the J gene end by 4 bases; junction bases not matched to a gene: 10. The CDR3 extends over 18 amino acids. Germline CDR1 reads SGHKS; CDR2 reads YYEKEE (reference sequence). The CDR3 sequence: CASSFPGLAGVGGETQYF. CDR3 sequence (DNA): TGTGCCAGCAGCTTCCCGGGACTAGCGGGAGTGGGGGGAGAGACCCAGTACTTC. Supplemented by reference TRBV5-5 and TRBJ2-5, the full variable domain reads DAGVTQSPTHLIKTRGQQVTLRCSPISGHKSVSWYQQVLGQGPQFIFQYYEKEERGRGNFPDRFSARQFPNYSSELNVNALLLGDSALYLCASSFPGLAGVGGETQYFGPGTRLLVL.

This chain links TRBV28 with TRBJ1-5; 10 bases agree with TRBD1. Trimming took 5 bases from V and 7 from J; bases not matched to a gene: 5. This CDR3 has 14 amino acids. From germline, CDR1 is MDHEN and CDR2 SYDVKM. The CDR3 reads CASSKRTGGQPQHF. The CDR3 DNA follows: TGTGCCAGCAGTAAAAGGACAGGGGGGCAGCCCCAGCATTTT.

This chain connects TRBV2 to TRBJ1-1; 8 nucleotides line up with TRBD1. CDR1 SNHLY and CDR2 FYNNEI come from the germline V gene. CDR3 length: 15 residues. V lost 2 bases, J lost 5 bases, and 7 bases stayed unmatched. As DNA, the CDR3 is TGTGCCAGCAGTGAAACGGACAGGGTCGGTACTGAAGCTTTCTTT. Encoded protein: CASSETDRVGTEAFF.

The table lists this clone with many counts. The V and J genes are TRBV27 and TRBJ1-6; D is ambiguous. V was trimmed by 1 base and J by 7 bases, leaving 8 bases between them. The CDR3 totals 14 residues. Germline V lookup: CDR1 MNHEY, CDR2 SMNVEV (reference sequence). The DNA for the CDR3 is TGTGCCAGCAGTTTATACCCCCAGAATTCACCCCTCCACTTT. It specifies CASSLYPQNSPLHF.

V gene TRBV29-1 combines with J gene TRBJ2-7; a possible D gene is TRBD1 (6 bases). In germline, CDR1 is SQVTM, CDR2 ANQGSEA. This CDR3 is 11 amino acids long. Trimming removed 4 bases at V and 5 bases at J, with 9 bases between. The CDR3 coding sequence is TGCAGCGTTGTCAGGGGCCACGAGCAGTACTTC. Translated, it gives CSVVRGHEQYF.

The V gene is TRBV28, the J gene TRBJ1-5; possibly TRBD1 for D (5 bases). V lost 6 bases and J lost 7, with 16 bases in between. The CDR3 loop spans 14 amino acids. Germline CDR1 reads MDHEN; CDR2 reads SYDVKM. In DNA form, the CDR3 reads TGTGCCAGCAGGCCTCAGGGAGGGATACAGCCCCAGCATTTT. It is translated as CASRPQGGIQPQHF.